These 7 T cell receptor beta chains were all obtained from the same sample, sequenced in a study of beta chain features in type 1 diabetes. The entirety of the isolated RNA underwent reverse transcription, so expressed TCRB transcripts were sequenced. Here immunoSEQ multiplex PCR was the method, and the copy in TCRdb shows in-frame clones only, minus some. In the table there are about 330,000 clones, approximately 11% of which are singletons. Sequenced sample: naive CD4+ T cells from blood. These receptor sequences come from a woman between 25 and 40 years old in good health.

This clone has just a few counts. The J gene is TRBJ2-7, the V gene TRBV5-6; 8 bases line up with TRBD2. V shed 4 bases and J 3 bases; nucleotides not matched to a gene: 6. The CDR3 is 14 residues long. Germline V gives CDR1 SGHDT, CDR2 YYEEEE. DNA of the CDR3: TGTGCCAGCAGCGGAAGGACTAGCAGCTACGAGCAGTACTTC. Its protein is CASSGRTSSYEQYF.

This clone showed up just a few times. This rearrangement joins TRBV7-2 to TRBJ2-1, with TRBD2 matching over 14 bases. Trimming at V came to 5 bases and at J to 15 bases, leaving 9 bases not matched to a gene. The CDR3 runs to 14 residues. CDR1 SGHTA and CDR2 FQGNSA come from the germline V gene. This CDR3 reads CASSVGLAGGSPFF. DNA for the CDR3: TGTGCCAGCAGCGTTGGACTAGCGGGAGGTAGTCCGTTCTTC.

This clone was picked up a small number of times. The gene calls are TRBV5-1 and TRBJ2-3; 9 bases fit TRBD1. The germline gives CDR1 SGHRS, CDR2 YFSETQ. V lost 3 bases and J lost 9; bases outside the gene matches: 5. This CDR3 has 13 amino acids. The CDR3 spells CASSSGTGNTQYF. In DNA form, the CDR3 reads TGCGCCAGCAGCTCCGGGACAGGGAACACGCAGTATTTT.

There are a few counts of this clone. J is TRBJ2-7 and V is TRBV5-1; perhaps TRBD1 as D (6 bases). V gave up 6 bases and J gave up 0 bases, with 13 bases separating them. CDR3 length equals 14 residues. Germline V lookup: CDR1 SGHRS, CDR2 YFSETQ. DNA of the CDR3: TGCGCCAGCACCCCTCAGGGGACCTCCTACGAGCAGTACTTC. It translates to CASTPQGTSYEQYF.

This clone was seen a handful of times. The chain employs TRBV29-1 and TRBJ1-5; TRBD1 aligns across 10 bases. CDR1 SQVTM and CDR2 ANQGSEA come from the germline V gene. The ends lost 6 bases at V and 2 bases at J; junction bases unmatched: 4. CDR3 size: 14 residues. This CDR3 is CSVAGTGGNQPQHF. CDR3 in DNA: TGCAGCGTCGCCGGGACAGGGGGCAATCAGCCCCAGCATTTT.

Remarks on this clone: Different DNA sequences within this sample yield the same CDR3. The genes are TRBV18 and TRBJ2-5, with a possible D match to TRBD1 (6 bases). The CDR3 totals 14 residues. Germline lookup yields CDR1 KGHSH and CDR2 LQKENI. Trimming stripped 3 bases from V and 1 base from J, with 9 bases between. CDR3 sequence: CASSPRTVQETQYF. The CDR3 bases are TGTGCCAGCTCACCTCGGACAGTCCAAGAGACCCAGTACTTC.

This clone turned up a few times. At one end the junction does not follow the germline gene, possibly because of a read error. V gene TRBV7-2 combines with J gene TRBJ2-1, with unresolved D. The V gene's germline CDR1 is SGHTA and CDR2 FQGNSA. The CDR3 is 12 amino acids. The CDR3 DNA sequence: TGTGCCAGCAGCTTAGGATACAGTGAGCAGTTCTTC. It translates to CASSLGYSEQFF.